These 10 T cell receptor beta chains share one sample of origin, sequenced in a study of T-cell reconstitution after alpha-beta-depleted transplantation in children. Unique molecular identifiers tagged the TCRbeta library. TCRdb re-called the PCR reads through MiXCR, storing one row per CDR3 protein. This table has some 500,000 distinct CDR3 sequences, approximately 20% appearing once. Sequenced here: PBMCs from the stem cell graft donor, sampled from the stem cell graft. The receptors were sampled from a human donor who donated a stem cell graft to a child with acute lymphoblastic leukemia.

In this sample, this clonotype turned up a few times. The V call is TRBV19, the J call TRBJ1-5; D is ambiguous. The CDR3 totals 14 residues. Trimming stripped 3 bases from V and 4 bases from J, with 10 bases between. From germline, CDR1 is LNHDA and CDR2 SQIVND (reference sequence). The CDR3 loop reads CASSMSFSNQPQHF. As DNA, the CDR3 is TGTGCCAGTAGTATGTCGTTTAGTAATCAGCCCCAGCATTTT.

A few counts support this clonotype. The rearrangement uses TRBV12-3 or TRBV12-4 and TRBJ2-3; D remains unclear. V was pared by 4 bases and J by 4 bases, with 9 bases between. The CDR3 is 13 amino acids. The CDR3, as DNA: TGTGCCAGCAGTTGGGGTAGTTCAGATACGCAGTATTTT. Its protein is CASSWGSSDTQYF.

The V gene is TRBV13, the J gene TRBJ1-6; TRBD1 is a possible D gene (5 bases). There are 16 residues in the CDR3. From germline, CDR1 is PRHDT and CDR2 FYEKMQ (reference sequence). V lost 0 bases to trimming and J lost 1 base, with 7 bases between them. The CDR3 coding sequence is TGTGCCAGCAGCTTAGGCCGACAGTCCTATAATTCACCCCTCCACTTT. The encoded protein is CASSLGRQSYNSPLHF. The full variable domain, its missing parts supplied by reference TRBV13 and TRBJ1-6, is AAGVIQSPRHLIKEKRETATLKCYPIPRHDTVYWYQQGPGQDPQFLISFYEKMQSDKGSIPDRFSAQQFSDYHSELNMSSLELGDSALYFCASSLGRQSYNSPLHFGNGTRLTVT.

The chain joins TRBV29-1 to TRBJ1-2, with D hard to call. The CDR3 length is 15 residues. The germline V gene encodes CDR1 SQVTM and CDR2 ANQGSEA. Trimming removed 3 bases from V and 3 bases from J, with 17 bases in between. The CDR3 DNA follows: TGCAGCGTTGAGGCAGGCCTCACTGCCGACTATGGCTACACCTTC. This codes for CSVEAGLTADYGYTF.

Only a few counts were recorded for this clonotype. The V gene is TRBV12-3 or TRBV12-4, the J gene TRBJ2-1; D gene uncertain. The CDR3 has 14 amino acids. V shed 3 bases and J shed 7 bases, with 13 bases lying between them. The CDR3 sequence: CASSFGGPQNEQFF. For the CDR3, the DNA is TGTGCCAGCAGTTTCGGCGGACCCCAAAATGAGCAGTTCTTC.

This clonotype came up a few times. The chain has TRBV6-2 or TRBV6-3 and TRBJ1-1; D not certain. V was cut by 6 bases and J by 1 base, with 12 bases left in between. CDR1 and CDR2 (germline): MNHEY, SVGEGT. The CDR3 covers 14 residues. CDR3 nucleotides: TGTGCCAGCAGACAAACGCTGGAGAACACTGAAGCTTTCTTT. As protein: CASRQTLENTEAFF.

Only one count was recorded for this clonotype. V is TRBV19 and J is TRBJ2-1, with D hard to call. V was pared by 3 bases and J by 9 bases, with 15 bases between. The CDR3 loop spans 14 amino acids. Germline V CDR1 and CDR2: LNHDA, SQIVND (reference sequence). The CDR3 region is CASSITFPTAEQFF. In nucleotides, the CDR3 is TGTGCCAGTAGTATCACGTTCCCTACGGCTGAGCAGTTCTTC.

The genes are TRBV12-3 or TRBV12-4 and TRBJ1-2, with D possibly matching TRBD1 (5 bases). Trimming took off 3 bases at V and 7 bases at J, with 15 bases between the two ends. CDR3 length equals 14 residues. The CDR3 region has the DNA TGTGCCAGCAGTTTGGGAGGGGTGACATTTGGCTACACCTTC. Its protein is CASSLGGVTFGYTF.

The chain links TRBV27 to TRBJ1-5, with no clear D. Trimming shortened V by 5 bases and J by 0 bases, and 14 bases separated the two germline ends. This CDR3 spans 16 amino acids. CDR1 and CDR2 from the germline V gene are MNHEY and SMNVEV (reference sequence). The CDR3 DNA sequence: TGTGCCAGCAGTCCCCCCCCGTACTATAGCAATCAGCCCCAGCATTTT. Translated, it gives CASSPPPYYSNQPQHF.

The chain is built from TRBV20-1 and TRBJ1-1; 8 bases are a match to TRBD1. The length of the CDR3 is 14 residues. Germline CDR1 and CDR2: DFQATT and SNEGSKA (reference sequence). The junction had 8 bases not matched to a gene; V was cut back by 4 bases and J by 4 bases. CDR3 nucleotides: TGCAGTGCTATGCGGCAGGGGGCGGGCACTGAAGCTTTCTTT. It specifies CSAMRQGAGTEAFF.